This TCR beta chain was recorded in a study of immune cell composition in non-small cell lung cancer. Findings and caveats of the study: Tumour-reactive clones were not shown to match dominant in vivo tumour clones.

As regards this clone: Its antigen is undetermined.

The method was immunoSEQ multiplex PCR; TCRdb's version includes in-frame clones alone and lacks a portion of them. Of several thousand clones in the sample, approximately 64% were seen once. The CDR3 runs 16 residues. The V end was cut by 5 bases, the J end by 2 bases, with 16 bases between. The germline CDR1 and CDR2 sequences are SEHNR and FQNEAQ (reference sequence). The J gene is TRBJ2-1, the V gene TRBV7-9, with a weak D call TRBD2 (7 bases). The sample taken for sequencing was lung tumor tissue. The receptor was derived from a human donor with non-small cell lung cancer. Here the CDR3 reads CASSPLRGQTYNEQFF. For the CDR3, the DNA is TGTGCCAGCAGCCCCTTGCGGGGGCAAACCTACAATGAGCAGTTCTTC.